This TCR beta chain was sequenced in a study of blood T cells in healthy people across ages. Broader study findings: Greater diversity and more naive CD4+ cells were seen in long-lived donors than in aged donors.

This clonotype was detected ten times or more. The target antigen is unknown. PCR was performed a second time for about 7 to 12 cycles using a sample-barcoded 5' primer and a J-beta primer mix. TCRdb called the 5' RACE reads again in MiXCR, with one record for every CDR3 protein. The data contain 850,000 or so distinct CDR3 sequences, about 28% of them singletons. CDR3 size: 14 residues. Germline V gene sequence: CDR1 DFQATT, CDR2 SNEGSKA (reference sequence). Trimming removed 2 bases at V and 5 bases at J, with 13 bases between. The specimen was blood. The gene calls are TRBV20-1 and TRBJ2-1; weak D call: TRBD1 (5 bases). This TCR came from a woman older than 75 in good health. CDR3 nucleotides: TGCAGTGCTAGAAACTACCTGGGGCACAATGAGCAGTTCTTC. The encoded protein is CSARNYLGHNEQFF.